This T cell receptor (beta chain) appears in the sequencing data of a study of shared clonotypes between healthy human individuals. About the research overall: A donor's plate count was three for CD4 naive and three for CD4 memory; CD8 naive had two and CD8 memory one.

Study results and caveats: Large depth notwithstanding, sorted-subset sequencing proved incomplete by rarefaction.

As to this clone: Antigen specificity is unknown.

CD45RO-negative, CCR7-selected cells formed the naive CD8 fraction, which excluded terminally differentiated effector memory CD45RA+ cells. TCRdb keeps only in-frame clones here, not all; method: immunoSEQ multiplex PCR. The repertoire consists of 560,000 or so clones, with about 96% occurring once and the leading ten covering 0.11%. CDR3 size: 18 residues. The ends lost 1 base at V and 7 bases at J; junction bases unmatched: 19. CDR1 and CDR2 from the germline V gene are MDHEN and SYDVKM. The receptor was derived from a woman in her 30s in good health. V gene TRBV28 combines with J gene TRBJ2-7; 7 bases are shared with TRBD2. The sequenced sample consisted of naive CD8+ T cells sorted from blood. The CDR3 loop is CASSLYWDQLAGAREQYF. CDR3 DNA: TGTGCCAGCAGTTTATACTGGGACCAATTGGCGGGAGCTAGGGAGCAGTACTTC.